The T cell receptor (beta chain) described here comes from a study of control samples from healthy donors and cancer patients (dated by TCRdb to the early 2020s). Taken from cysteine to phenylalanine, the CDR3 has 14 residues. Only the CDR3 portion is preserved as DNA: 42 bases, with reading frame beginning at the first base. Compared with germline, V lacks 7 bases and J lacks 5 bases; bases without a gene match: 7. The germline V gene yields SNHLY for CDR1 and FYNNEI for CDR2. Library preparation employed the immunoSEQ multiplex PCR assay. As stored in TCRdb, this immuneACCESS dataset retains in-frame rearrangements with V and J assigned. A fraction of the clones does not appear; measured against another copy, unresolved V genes explain less than half of the discrepancy, and the remainder lacks a known reason. The sample table shows approximately 150,000 clones, and approximately 90% are seen once. Less than 0.75% of the sample is held by the ten biggest clonotypes.

Worth noting for this clone: Its antigen remains undetermined. Qualities for individual bases were not recorded, and no much larger clone is one base off.

Recombination connected TRBV2 to TRBJ2-1; TRBD2 agrees with 8 junctional bases. This clonotype was obtained from a woman aged 30 to 39 in good health. Source material: blood. For the CDR3, the sequence is CASTRTSGNNEQFF. The DNA is as follows: TGTGCCAGCACGCGCACTAGCGGAAACAATGAGCAGTTCTTC.